This T cell receptor (beta chain) was sequenced for a study of blood T cell repertoires in COVID-19 (dated by TCRdb to about 2020). Regarding the study in general: Samples from collaborators originated in the United States, Italy and Spain and spanned both the acute and convalescent phases of COVID-19. The material from the prospective study consisted of cDNA or gDNA derived from T cells, B-cell-depleted T cells, or PBMCs. The dataset comprised deeply sampled blood TCRbeta repertoires from subjects exposed to, actively infected with, or recovered from COVID-19. The repertoires were made available in a free public database intended to serve as a resource for research on the immune response to SARS-CoV-2. The samples were drawn from two sources: the first 160 participants of the ongoing ImmuneRACE study, and 950 to 1,500 subjects contributed by 6 global collaborators. Sample metadata almost always included a de-identified subject ID, COVID-19 status, age in years and sex. Where available, HLA class I and class II types were obtained from metadata supplied by the sample provider rather than from assay-based typing.

The CDR3 measures 16 amino acids from cysteine to phenylalanine. This entry keeps only the CDR3 DNA: 48 bases, framed from base 1. CDR1 is given as LNHNV and CDR2 as YYDKDF, both from the germline V gene (reference sequence). Trimming removed 1 base from V and 1 base from J; the gene matches leave 5 bases unexplained. The immunoSEQ Assay, a bias-controlled multiplex PCR, was used to amplify TCRbeta CDR3 regions from genomic DNA. On the authors' methods: The number of nucleated cells in each sample was estimated by amplification of reference gene primers within the assay. Sequence reads were collapsed and filtered to measure the absolute abundance of every unique TCRbeta CDR3 rearrangement. For each sample, productive Simpson clonality was calculated by taking the square root of Simpson's diversity index across productive rearrangements. Imported from immuneACCESS, the table was reduced by TCRdb to in-frame sequences with V and J called. These copies leave out some clones; in studies compared against another copy, an unresolved V gene accounts for under half, and the cause of the remainder is not known. The V and J calls and clone size were taken over from that table, and D and trimming were inferred from the DNA. In this sample the table shows some 150,000 clones, 88% of which occur a single time. 2.3% of the sample comes from the top ten.

Overall results and qualifications from the work: Clinical and demographic metadata were provided uncurated, with the amount varying by source and participant.

A remark on this clone: This receptor's antigen is unknown. Within one base of it there is no much larger clone, and no base qualities were kept.

Whole blood was collected in K2EDTA tubes by collaborating institutions according to the institutions' own protocols. For TCRbeta analysis, collaborator samples were shipped as frozen whole blood, as isolated PBMCs, or as DNA extracted from either sample type. Sequenced input: peripheral blood. The sequence derives from a human donor in a cohort sampled during active COVID-19. The chain joins TRBV15 to TRBJ2-7; 9 central nucleotides agree with TRBD2. The CDR3 has the sequence CATSRGTSGLSYEQYF. The nucleotides are TGTGCCACCAGCAGAGGTACTAGCGGGTTGTCCTACGAGCAGTACTTC.